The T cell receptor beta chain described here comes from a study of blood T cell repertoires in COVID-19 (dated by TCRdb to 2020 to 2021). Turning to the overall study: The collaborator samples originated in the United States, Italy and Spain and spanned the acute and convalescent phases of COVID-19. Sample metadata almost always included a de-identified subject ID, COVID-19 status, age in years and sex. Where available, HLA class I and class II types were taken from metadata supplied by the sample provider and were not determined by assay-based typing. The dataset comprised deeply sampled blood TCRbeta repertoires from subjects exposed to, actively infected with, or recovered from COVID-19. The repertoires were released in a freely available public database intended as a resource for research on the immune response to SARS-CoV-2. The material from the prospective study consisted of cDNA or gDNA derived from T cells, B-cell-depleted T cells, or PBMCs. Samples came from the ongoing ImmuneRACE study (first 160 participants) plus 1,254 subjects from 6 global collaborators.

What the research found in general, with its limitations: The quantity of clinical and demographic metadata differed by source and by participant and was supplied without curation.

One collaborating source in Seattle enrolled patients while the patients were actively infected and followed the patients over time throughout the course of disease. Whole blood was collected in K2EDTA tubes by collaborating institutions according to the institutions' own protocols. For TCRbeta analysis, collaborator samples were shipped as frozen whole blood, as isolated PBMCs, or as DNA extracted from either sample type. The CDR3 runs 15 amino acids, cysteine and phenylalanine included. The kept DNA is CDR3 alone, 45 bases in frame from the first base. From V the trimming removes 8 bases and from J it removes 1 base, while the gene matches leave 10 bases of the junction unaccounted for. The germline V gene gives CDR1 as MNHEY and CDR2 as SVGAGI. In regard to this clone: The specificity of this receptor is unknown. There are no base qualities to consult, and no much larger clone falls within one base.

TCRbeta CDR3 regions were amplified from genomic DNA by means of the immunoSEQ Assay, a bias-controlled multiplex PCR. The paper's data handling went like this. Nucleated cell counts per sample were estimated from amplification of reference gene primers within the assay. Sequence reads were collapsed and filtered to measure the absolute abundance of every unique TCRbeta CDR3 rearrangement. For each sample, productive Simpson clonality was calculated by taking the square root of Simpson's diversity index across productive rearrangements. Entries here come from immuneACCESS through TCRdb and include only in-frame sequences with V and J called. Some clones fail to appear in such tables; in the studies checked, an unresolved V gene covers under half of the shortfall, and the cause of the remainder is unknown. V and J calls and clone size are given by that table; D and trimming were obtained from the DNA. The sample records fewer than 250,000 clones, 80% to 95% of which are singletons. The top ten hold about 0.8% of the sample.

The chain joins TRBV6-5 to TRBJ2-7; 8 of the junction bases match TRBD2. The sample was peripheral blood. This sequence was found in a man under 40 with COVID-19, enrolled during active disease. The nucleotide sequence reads TGTGCCAGCGGAAAAATAGCGGGGACTTCCTACGAGCAGTACTTC. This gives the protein CASGKIAGTSYEQYF.